One TCR beta chain is described in this entry. Libraries were prepared by immunoSEQ multiplex PCR; TCRdb keeps only in-frame clonotypes and omits some of them. The table includes 60,000 or so clones, about four fifths detected once. This record comes from a study of blood T cell repertoires in COVID-19. In the study overall: Italy, Spain and the United States were the sources of the convalescent and acute COVID-19 samples.

Unmatched junction bases numbered 11, after V lost 0 bases and J lost 0 bases. This CDR3 has 19 residues. Per the germline V gene, CDR1 is SGDLS and CDR2 is YYNGEE. The source of this sequence is a woman in her forties or fifties with active or convalescent COVID-19. V gene TRBV9 combines with J gene TRBJ2-1; 8 bases match TRBD2. Sequencing was done on a sample of peripheral blood. The CDR3 is CASSVGGRAGGSSYNEQFF. CDR3 coding DNA: TGTGCCAGCAGCGTAGGGGGTAGGGCGGGAGGCAGCTCCTACAATGAGCAGTTCTTC.